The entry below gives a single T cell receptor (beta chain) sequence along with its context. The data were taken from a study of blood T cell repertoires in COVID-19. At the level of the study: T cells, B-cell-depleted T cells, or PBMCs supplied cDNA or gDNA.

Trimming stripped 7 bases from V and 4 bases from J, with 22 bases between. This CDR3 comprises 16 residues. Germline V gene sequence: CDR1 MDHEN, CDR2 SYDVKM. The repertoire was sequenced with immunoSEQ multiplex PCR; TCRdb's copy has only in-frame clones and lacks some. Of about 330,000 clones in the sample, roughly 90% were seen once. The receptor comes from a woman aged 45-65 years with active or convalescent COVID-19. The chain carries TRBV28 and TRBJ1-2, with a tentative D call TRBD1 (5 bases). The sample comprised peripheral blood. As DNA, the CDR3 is TGTGCCAGCACCCCTCATTCCCTCAGGGACTTCTATGGCTACACCTTC. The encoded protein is CASTPHSLRDFYGYTF.